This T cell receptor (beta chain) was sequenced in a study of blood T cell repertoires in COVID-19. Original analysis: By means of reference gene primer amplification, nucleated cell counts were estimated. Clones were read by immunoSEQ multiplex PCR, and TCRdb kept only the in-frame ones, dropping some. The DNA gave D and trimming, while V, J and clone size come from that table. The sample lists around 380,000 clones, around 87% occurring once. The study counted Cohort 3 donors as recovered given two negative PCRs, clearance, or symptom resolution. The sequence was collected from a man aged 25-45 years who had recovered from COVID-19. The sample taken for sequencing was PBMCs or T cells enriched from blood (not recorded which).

In DNA, the CDR3 is TGTGCCAGCAGTTCGGGGAGGGGCTACACCGGGGAGCTGTTTTTT. Its translation: CASSSGRGYTGELFF. The rearrangement joins TRBV6-5 to TRBJ2-2, with 7 positions matching TRBD2. The junction had 5 bases not matched to a gene; V was cut back by 4 bases and J by 3 bases. The CDR3 is made up of 15 amino acids. The germline V gene encodes CDR1 MNHEY and CDR2 SVGAGI.